The 14 T cell receptor beta chains listed next were all sequenced from one sample in a study of blood T cells in healthy people across ages. For the second PCR, which ran for about 7 to 11 cycles, a sample-barcoded 5' primer and a J-beta primer mix were used. TCRdb reanalysed the 5' RACE reads using MiXCR and keeps one entry per CDR3 protein. The data show some 930,000 distinct CDR3 sequences, with 25% to 30% seen just once and about a tenth held by the top ten. The sample also formed part of further work on T cells of mothers and their children.

Sequencing used blood. Receptor source: a woman aged 40-49 years in good health.

In the case of this clonotype: A much larger clone sits a single nucleotide away, making a read error possible. The chain uses TRBV7-2 and TRBJ2-7; D is possibly TRBD2 (7 bases). With 5 bases removed from V and 2 bases from J, the gap between germline ends came to 22 bases. Germline-derived CDR1 and CDR2 are SGHTA and FQGNSA. The CDR3 is made up of 17 amino acids. CDR3 sequence (DNA): TGTGCCAGCAGCCCTTGTGGGGCGGGGGCTCCACCCTACGAGCAGTACTTC. Amino acid sequence: CASSPCGAGAPPYEQYF.

The gene calls are TRBV29-1 and TRBJ1-5; 7 nucleotides match TRBD1. Germline assignment: CDR1 SQVTM and CDR2 ANQGSEA. The CDR3 spans 16 residues. Trimming took 7 bases from V and 0 from J; bases not matched to a gene: 12. CDR3 amino acids: CSALIGQANSNQPQHF. CDR3 sequence (DNA): TGCAGCGCCCTTATAGGACAGGCAAATAGCAATCAGCCCCAGCATTTT.

The chain uses TRBV6-4 and TRBJ2-3, with 7 bases matching TRBD1. The V gene's germline CDR1 is MRHNA and CDR2 SNTAGT. After removal of 6 bases from V and 2 bases from J, the junction contained 5 bases not matched to a gene. This CDR3 has 14 residues. CDR3 DNA: TGTGCCAGCAGCCCACAGGGGATCACAGATACGCAGTATTTT. Residues: CASSPQGITDTQYF.

This clonotype was counted between two and nine times. The chain is built from TRBV7-9 and TRBJ1-1, with TRBD1 matching 7 bases. In germline, CDR1 is SEHNR, CDR2 FQNEAQ (reference sequence). This CDR3 comprises 14 residues. J was trimmed by 8 bases and V by 2 bases; bases with no gene match: 8. DNA of the CDR3: TGTGCCAGCAGCTTATCGACAGGGCTAGCCGAAGCTTTCTTT. It codes for CASSLSTGLAEAFF. Looking up the rest from reference TRBV7-9 and TRBJ1-1 gives the full variable domain: DTGVSQNPRHKITKRGQNVTFRCDPISEHNRLYWYRQTLGQGPEFLTYFQNEAQLEKSRLLSDRFSAERPKGSFSTLEIQRTEQGDSAMYLCASSLSTGLAEAFFGQGTRLTVV.

The V call is TRBV12-3 or TRBV12-4, the J call TRBJ2-1; D is perhaps TRBD1 (5 bases). The CDR3 runs to 13 residues. V dropped 2 bases and J dropped 6 bases, with 8 bases sitting between them. CDR3 in amino acids: CASSLYRGNEQFF. The CDR3 DNA is TGTGCCAGCAGTTTATATAGGGGCAATGAGCAGTTCTTC.

Remarks on this clonotype: Its ends do not fully match the called genes, so a read error is possible. This rearrangement joins TRBV6-5 to TRBJ2-5; D is unresolved. Matching the DNA end better, TRBJ2-4 makes the J call doubtful. CDR1 and CDR2 (germline): MNHEY, SVGAGI. The CDR3 is made up of 15 amino acids. CDR3 sequence (DNA): TGTGCCGGCAGACCCCTAAACGATTCACGAAACATTCAGTACTTC. Amino acid sequence: CAGRPLNDSRNIQYF.

Points on this clonotype: The junction shows a germline mismatch at one end, possibly a read error. The J gene is TRBJ2-3, the V gene TRBV6-6, with a possible D match to TRBD1 (7 bases). The germline V gene encodes CDR1 MNHNY and CDR2 SVGAGI (reference sequence). The CDR3 loop spans 16 amino acids. The CDR3 bases are TGTGCCGGCAGGGGGTCCTCTGGCGGGATCACAGATACGCAGTATTTT. This encodes CAGRGSSGGITDTQYF.

The V gene is TRBV12-3 or TRBV12-4, the J gene TRBJ2-5, with D unclear. V shed 5 bases and J shed 1 base, with 14 bases lying between them. The CDR3 is 15 residues long. CDR3 nucleotide sequence: TGTGCCAGCAGTGCTGCCGACGGGTTCCAAGAGACCCAGTACTTC. Its protein product is CASSAADGFQETQYF.

This rearrangement joins TRBV12-3 or TRBV12-4 to TRBJ2-1; 9 positions match TRBD1. The trim removed 3 bases at V and 13 bases at J, leaving 13 bases unmatched. The CDR3 length is 15 residues. CDR3 amino acids: CASSFRGQGTPFQFF. CDR3 coding DNA: TGTGCCAGCAGTTTCCGGGGACAGGGAACCCCTTTTCAGTTCTTC.

The chain is built from TRBV7-2 and TRBJ1-4; 7 positions agree with TRBD1. The CDR3 is 15 amino acids. Germline V gives CDR1 SGHTA, CDR2 FQGNSA. V was pared by 5 bases and J by 0 bases, with 3 bases of the junction left unmatched. The CDR3 sequence: CASSRDRATNEKLFF. CDR3 DNA sequence: TGTGCCAGCAGCAGAGACAGGGCAACTAATGAAAAACTGTTTTTT. The full variable domain, its missing parts supplied by reference TRBV7-2 and TRBJ1-4, is GAGVSQSPSNKVTEKGKDVELRCDPISGHTALYWYRQSLGQGLEFLIYFQGNSAPDKSGLPSDRFSAERTGGSVSTLTIQRTQQEDSAVYLCASSRDRATNEKLFFGSGTQLSVL.

This clonotype has just a few counts. This chain joins TRBV3-1 and TRBJ1-1; D call uncertain. Germline CDR1 reads LGHDT; CDR2 reads YNNKEL (reference sequence). This CDR3 is 11 amino acids long. The V end was cut by 7 bases, the J end by 10 bases, with 13 bases between. CDR3 sequence (DNA): TGTGCCAGCATCGGAGCAAATGCAGCTTTCTTT. As protein: CASIGANAAFF.

The CDR3 DNA is TGTGCCAGCAGCCAAGTTACGGCAGATCTCTATGGCTACACCTTC. The encoded protein is CASSQVTADLYGYTF. The rearrangement uses TRBV14 and TRBJ1-2; D call uncertain. V was shortened by 1 base and J by 4 bases, with 13 bases between the two germline ends. CDR1 and CDR2 (germline): SGHDN, FVKESK. The CDR3 loop spans 15 amino acids.

The rearrangement uses TRBV5-1 and TRBJ1-1; 7 bases fit TRBD1. Germline V gene data show CDR1 as SGHRS and CDR2 as YFSETQ. V shed 3 bases and J 1 base; nucleotides not matched to a gene: 9. The CDR3 is 16 residues long. The CDR3 reads CASSYLTGTANTEAFF. The CDR3 nucleotides read TGCGCCAGCAGCTACCTAACCGGGACAGCGAACACTGAAGCTTTCTTT.

This clonotype was counted ten times or more. This sequence joins TRBV6-4 and TRBJ1-6; D unclear. This CDR3 region has 14 residues. V gave up 4 bases and J gave up 8 bases, with 12 bases separating them. Per germline, CDR1 MRHNA and CDR2 SNTAGT. The CDR3, as DNA: TGTGCCAGCAGTGTCATGGTTGGTGATTCACCCCTCCACTTT. Its protein product is CASSVMVGDSPLHF.